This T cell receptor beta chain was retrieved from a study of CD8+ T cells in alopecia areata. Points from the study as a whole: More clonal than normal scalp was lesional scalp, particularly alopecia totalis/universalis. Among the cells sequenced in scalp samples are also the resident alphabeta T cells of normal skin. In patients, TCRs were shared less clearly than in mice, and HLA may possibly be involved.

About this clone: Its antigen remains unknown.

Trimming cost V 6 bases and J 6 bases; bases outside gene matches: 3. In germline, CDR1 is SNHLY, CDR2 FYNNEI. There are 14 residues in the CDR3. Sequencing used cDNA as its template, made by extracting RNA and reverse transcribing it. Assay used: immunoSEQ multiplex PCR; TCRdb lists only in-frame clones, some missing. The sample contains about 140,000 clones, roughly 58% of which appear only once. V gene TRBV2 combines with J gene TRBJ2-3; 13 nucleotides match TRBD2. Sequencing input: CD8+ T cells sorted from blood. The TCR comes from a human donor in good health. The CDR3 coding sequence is TGTGCCAGCAGACTAGCGGGAGGGTCCGATACGCAGTATTTT. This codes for CASRLAGGSDTQYF.